The entry below gives a single TCR beta chain sequence along with its context. No antigen is known for it. The donors were healthy bone marrow donors. This sample was taken from a study of cytomegalovirus exposure and HLA in healthy donors. As for the study in general: Researchers found that just over 80% of fewer than 450 genotyped donors fell within the Caucasian-associated ancestry cluster.

Germline V gene data show CDR1 as SGHDT and CDR2 as YYEEEE. Trimming took 6 bases from V and 1 from J, leaving 13 bases between them. The CDR3 runs to 14 residues. Study conclusions and caveats: A list of about 160 TCR beta chains associated with cytomegalovirus was given. Cytomegalovirus status was reportedly diagnosed by the classifier with high sensitivity and specificity.

Vbeta (60) and Jbeta (13) primers were used in the PCR. The repertoire was sequenced with immunoSEQ multiplex PCR; TCRdb's copy has only in-frame clones and lacks some. This sample has some 200,000 clones, with about 81% found just once. Material for sequencing was PBMCs. The source is a woman aged 18 to 35 in good health and CMV-seronegative. This chain joins TRBV5-6 and TRBJ1-1, with a tentative D call TRBD1 (6 bases). The CDR3 region has the DNA TGTGCCAGCAACCTACGAGGGGGGAACACTGAAGCTTTCTTT. As protein: CASNLRGGNTEAFF.